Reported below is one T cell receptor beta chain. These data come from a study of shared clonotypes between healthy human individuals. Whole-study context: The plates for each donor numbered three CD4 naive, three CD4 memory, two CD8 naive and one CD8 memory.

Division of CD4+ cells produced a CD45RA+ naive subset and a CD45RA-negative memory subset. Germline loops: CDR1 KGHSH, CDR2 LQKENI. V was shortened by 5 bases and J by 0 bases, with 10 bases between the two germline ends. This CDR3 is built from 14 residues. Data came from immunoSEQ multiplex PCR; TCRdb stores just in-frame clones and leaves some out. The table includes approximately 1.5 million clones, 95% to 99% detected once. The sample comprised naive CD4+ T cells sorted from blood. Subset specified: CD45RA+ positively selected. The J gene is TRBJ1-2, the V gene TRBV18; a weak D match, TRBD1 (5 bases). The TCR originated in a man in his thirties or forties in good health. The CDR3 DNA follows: TGTGCCAGCTCAAGGACACCCTCTAACTATGGCTACACCTTC. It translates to CASSRTPSNYGYTF.